The present entry profiles one T cell receptor (beta chain) with its context. V gave up 4 bases and J gave up 4 bases, with 16 bases separating them. CDR3 size: 15 residues. CDR1 and CDR2 from the germline V gene are MDHEN and SYDVKM. This sample was included in a study of blood T cell repertoires in COVID-19. Assay used: immunoSEQ multiplex PCR; TCRdb lists only in-frame clones, some missing. Of approximately 300,000 clones in the sample, around 89% are singletons; the top ten hold about 4.6%. Sequencing used peripheral blood. The chain links TRBV28 to TRBJ1-2; TRBD1 is a possible D gene (5 bases). The TCR was taken from a man in his forties with acute or convalescent COVID-19. This CDR3 reads CASSSPGGSFYGYTF. CDR3 nucleotides: TGTGCCAGCAGTTCCCCCGGGGGATCCTTCTATGGCTACACCTTC.